This T cell receptor (beta chain) was recorded in a study of cytomegalovirus exposure and HLA in healthy donors. General observations from the study: The classifier, whose performance was assessed in both the original and validation cohorts, reportedly diagnosed cytomegalovirus status with high specificity and sensitivity. It was about 150 TCR beta chains that were listed as cytomegalovirus-associated. It was found in a later analysis that first-cohort TCR clusters tended to co-occur in the 120 validation repertoires. Specificity of a few CMV-associated chains for CMV antigens was verified in vitro.

Assay used: immunoSEQ multiplex PCR; TCRdb lists only in-frame clones, some missing. The sample records roughly 60,000 clones, over 75% being singletons. The J segment lost 7 bases and the V segment lost 4 bases, leaving 9 bases of the junction unmatched. The germline V gene encodes CDR1 SEHNR and CDR2 FQNEAQ (reference sequence). The CDR3 loop spans 15 amino acids. The table lists this clone with a count of one. The target antigen is unknown. The clonotype originates from a woman aged 30 to 39 in good health and CMV-seronegative. The sample consisted of PBMCs. The J gene is TRBJ2-2, the V gene TRBV7-9; TRBD1 aligns across 7 bases. CDR3 amino acids: CASSSGQTFYGELFF. CDR3 nucleotides: TGTGCCAGCAGCTCGGGACAGACATTTTACGGGGAGCTGTTTTTT.